This T cell receptor (beta chain) comes out of a study of CD8 T cells in ankylosing spondylitis. Study-wide results and caveats: Disease-linked clones had a CD8+ phenotype and relatively low frequency in peripheral blood. For ankylosing spondylitis blood, a TCR beta motif of 7 or 8 highly homologous variants appeared characteristic.

One entry per CDR3 protein, called by TCRdb with MiXCR from the 5' RACE reads. This table holds about 250,000 distinct CDR3 sequences, roughly a third found once. Points on this clonotype: What it binds is not known.

The germline V gene has CDR1 SGHRS and CDR2 YFSETQ. The CDR3 length is 16 residues. The V end lost 0 bases, the J end lost 7 bases, and 17 bases lay between the germline ends. The rearrangement links TRBV5-1 to TRBJ2-1; the D gene is possibly TRBD2 (6 bases). This TCR was sampled from a male donor with ankylosing spondylitis or in good health (not recorded which). Sequenced: blood, either unsorted or a sorted T cell fraction (not recorded which). The CDR3 protein is CASSLAGRGSGNEQFF. For the CDR3, the DNA is TGCGCCAGCAGCTTGGCCGGGCGGGGCTCAGGGAATGAGCAGTTCTTC.